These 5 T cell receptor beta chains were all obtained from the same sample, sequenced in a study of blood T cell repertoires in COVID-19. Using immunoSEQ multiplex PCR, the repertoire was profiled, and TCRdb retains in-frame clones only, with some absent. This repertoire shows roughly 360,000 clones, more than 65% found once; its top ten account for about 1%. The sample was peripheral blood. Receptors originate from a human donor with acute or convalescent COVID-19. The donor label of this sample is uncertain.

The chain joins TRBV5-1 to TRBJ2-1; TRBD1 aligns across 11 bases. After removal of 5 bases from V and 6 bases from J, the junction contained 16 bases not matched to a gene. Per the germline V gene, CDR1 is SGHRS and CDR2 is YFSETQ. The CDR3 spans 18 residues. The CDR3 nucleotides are TGCGCCAGCAGATCCGGGACAGGGGGACTAGACCCATCCAATGAGCAGTTCTTC. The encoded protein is CASRSGTGGLDPSNEQFF.

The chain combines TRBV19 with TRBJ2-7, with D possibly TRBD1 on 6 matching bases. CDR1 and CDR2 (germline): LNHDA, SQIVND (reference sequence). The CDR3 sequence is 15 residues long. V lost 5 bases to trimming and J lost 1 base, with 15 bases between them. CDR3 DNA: TGTGCCAGTAGTGCCAATATAGGACAGTCCTACGAGCAGTACTTC. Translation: CASSANIGQSYEQYF.

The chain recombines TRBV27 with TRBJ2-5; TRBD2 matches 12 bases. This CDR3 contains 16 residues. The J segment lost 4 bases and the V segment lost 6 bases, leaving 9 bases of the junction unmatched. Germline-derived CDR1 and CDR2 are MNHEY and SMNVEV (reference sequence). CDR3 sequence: CASRKASGRASETQYF. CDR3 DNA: TGTGCCAGCAGGAAGGCTAGCGGGAGGGCCTCAGAGACCCAGTACTTC.

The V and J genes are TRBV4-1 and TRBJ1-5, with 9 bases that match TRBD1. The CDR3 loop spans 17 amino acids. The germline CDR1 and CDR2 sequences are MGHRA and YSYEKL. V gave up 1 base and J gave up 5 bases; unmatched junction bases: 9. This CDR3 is CASSQAMGQGGDQPQHF. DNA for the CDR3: TGCGCCAGCAGCCAAGCCATGGGACAGGGTGGGGATCAGCCCCAGCATTTT.

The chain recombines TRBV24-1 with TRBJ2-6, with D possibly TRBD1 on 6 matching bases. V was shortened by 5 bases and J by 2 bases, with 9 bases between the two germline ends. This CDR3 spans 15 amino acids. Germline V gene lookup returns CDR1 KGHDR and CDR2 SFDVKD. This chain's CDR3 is CATSATGPGANVLTF. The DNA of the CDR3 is TGTGCCACCAGTGCCACAGGGCCTGGGGCCAACGTCCTGACTTTC.